A selection of T cell receptor beta chains follows, all from one sample in a study of shared clonotypes between healthy human individuals. Clones were sequenced by immunoSEQ multiplex PCR, and TCRdb holds only the in-frame ones, with some missing. The table has a few million clones, roughly 93% seen once. The sample comprised naive CD4+ T cells from PBMCs. These receptor sequences come from a young man in good health. Some clones in this sample may be carry-over from other donors' samples. Both conserved end residues are part of each CDR3. Fields, in order: D gene, V gene, J gene, clone size, CDR3 DNA, CDR3 protein. The D gene is left open where the match is weak. Clone sizes are given selectively: once, few, many, or a class where the clone is expanded.

-	TRBV4-1	TRBJ1-4	once	TGCGCCAGCAGCCACGATAACAGAAACAGAAATGAAAAACTGTTTTTT	CASSHDNRNRNEKLFF
TRBD1	TRBV28	TRBJ2-2	-	TGTGCCAGCACAACAGGGGGCACCGGGGAGCTGTTTTTT	CASTTGGTGELFF
-	TRBV25-1	TRBJ2-7	-	TGTGCCAGCCGCCGGTGGAACGAGCAGTACTTC	CASRRWNEQYF
-	TRBV29-1	TRBJ2-7	once	TGCAGCGTAGACCTCGGCTACGAGCAGTACTTC	CSVDLGYEQYF
-	TRBV5-1	TRBJ2-1	once	TGCGCCAGCACCCTGGGACGGGCTAGCTTTGAGCAGTTCTTC	CASTLGRASFEQFF
TRBD2	TRBV19	TRBJ2-1	-	TGTGCCAGTAGTTTGGCGGGAGGGCCCAATGAGCAGTTCTTC	CASSLAGGPNEQFF
TRBD2	TRBV7-8	TRBJ2-7	-	TGTGCCAGCAGCCTGGCTAGCGGTAACACCTACTTC	CASSLASGNTYF
-	TRBV29-1	TRBJ1-2	-	TGCAGCGTTGAAAGGGGTCAGAAGGGTCTGGGCTACACCTTC	CSVERGQKGLGYTF
-	TRBV6-5	TRBJ2-5	-	TGTGCCAGCAGTCGCCGACAGGTCCAAGAGACCCAGTACTTC	CASSRRQVQETQYF
-	TRBV27	TRBJ1-2	once	TGTGCCAGCAGTACGATCGGGAAGGGAGGCAACTATGGCTACACCTTC	CASSTIGKGGNYGYTF
-	TRBV5-4	TRBJ2-2	once	TGTGCCAGCAGCTTGATGGTTAGCGGGAACACCGGGGAGCTGTTTTTT	CASSLMVSGNTGELFF
-	TRBV11-3	TRBJ2-3	-	TGTGCCAGCACCGAAGAAGGGGGTATCGCAGATACGCAGTATTTT	CASTEEGGIADTQYF
TRBD2	TRBV5-4	TRBJ2-3	-	TGTGCCAGCAGCTTGGGCGGGGGACTAGCGCAAGATACGCAGTATTTT	CASSLGGGLAQDTQYF
-	TRBV19	TRBJ1-5	-	TGTGCCAGTAGTATAGACAGGGCTGGTCAGCCCCAGCATTTT	CASSIDRAGQPQHF
-	TRBV2	TRBJ2-1	-	TGTGCCAGCAGGTCTGGGACCAGCTACAATGAGCAGTTCTTC	CASRSGTSYNEQFF
-	TRBV7-2	TRBJ2-1	-	TGTGCCAGCAGCTCAACGACGGATCACTCCTACAATGAGCAGTTCTTC	CASSSTTDHSYNEQFF
TRBD1	TRBV7-3	TRBJ1-2	-	TGTGCCAGCAGCCCAGGGGGCAGCTATGGCTACACCTTC	CASSPGGSYGYTF
-	TRBV18	TRBJ2-1	-	TGTGCCAGCTCACCAGCCGCGACACCTACGGGCAATGAGCAGTTCTTC	CASSPAATPTGNEQFF
-	TRBV18	TRBJ1-3	-	TGTGCCAGCTCACCACCGAGGACACCCTTGGGAAACACCATATATTTT	CASSPPRTPLGNTIYF
TRBD2	TRBV13	TRBJ2-5	-	TGTGCCAGCAGCCTTAATCCGGGACTAGCGGGAGAAGGAGAGACCCAGTACTTC	CASSLNPGLAGEGETQYF
TRBD1	TRBV9	TRBJ1-3	-	TGTGCCAGCAGCGTAGGATTGGGACAGCGGATCTCTGGAAACACCATATATTTT	CASSVGLGQRISGNTIYF
TRBD2	TRBV7-2	TRBJ2-4	once	TGTGCCAGCGCGACTAGCGGGCAAGAGTTGGTTCAGTACTTC	CASATSGQELVQYF
-	TRBV29-1	TRBJ1-1	-	TGCAGCGTTAACTACAAGAACACTGAAGCTTTCTTT	CSVNYKNTEAFF
TRBD1	TRBV28	TRBJ2-3	-	TGTGCCAGCAGGACAGGGAGCACAGATACGCAGTATTTT	CASRTGSTDTQYF
TRBD1	TRBV6-1	TRBJ2-7	-	TGTGCCAGCAGTGAAGTAGGACAGGGGCCCTACGAGCAGTACTTC	CASSEVGQGPYEQYF
-	TRBV5-1	TRBJ1-3	-	TGCGCCAGCAGCTTGTCGTTGATTTCTGGAAACACCATATATTTT	CASSLSLISGNTIYF
TRBD1	TRBV5-1	TRBJ1-4	-	TGCGCCAGCAGCCCAATACCGACAGGGGTGGGTGAAAAACTGTTTTTT	CASSPIPTGVGEKLFF
TRBD1	TRBV5-1	TRBJ1-5	-	TGCGCCAGCAGCCCTGGGGCAGGGGGCAGATATAGCAATCAGCCCCAGCATTTT	CASSPGAGGRYSNQPQHF
TRBD2	TRBV5-1	TRBJ2-7	-	TGCGCCAGCAGCCCGGGAGGGGGGAATCGCGAGCAGTACTTC	CASSPGGGNREQYF
TRBD1	TRBV28	TRBJ2-7	once	TGTGCCAGCAGATGGACAGGAGGCTCCTACGAGCAGTACTTC	CASRWTGGSYEQYF
TRBD1	TRBV28	TRBJ1-5	-	TGTGCCAGCACCCCCAGGGGGAGGCGCAATCAGCCCCAGCATTTT	CASTPRGRRNQPQHF
TRBD2	TRBV7-9	TRBJ2-7	-	TGTGCCAGCAGCTTAGTAGCGGGGGGCTACGAGCAGTACTTC	CASSLVAGGYEQYF
-	TRBV7-2	TRBJ2-6	-	TGTGCCAGCAGCTTTACACAGATCTCTGGGGCCAACGTCCTGACTTTC	CASSFTQISGANVLTF
TRBD1	TRBV18	TRBJ2-7	-	TGTGCCAGCTCACCATCTGGGACAGGGGATGGGTCCTACGAGCAGTACTTC	CASSPSGTGDGSYEQYF
TRBD2	TRBV5-1	TRBJ2-5	-	TGCGCCAGCAGCTTGGAGGCTAGCGGAGCGGGGACCCAGTACTTC	CASSLEASGAGTQYF
-	TRBV28	TRBJ2-3	-	TGTGCCAGCAGTTTGTTAAGTCTGTCGGCTTCACATACGCAGTATTTT	CASSLLSLSASHTQYF
-	TRBV7-9	TRBJ1-6	-	TGTGCCAGCAGCCTCGGACAGAATTCACCCCTCCACTTT	CASSLGQNSPLHF
-	TRBV7-2	TRBJ2-1	-	TGTGCCAGCAGAAAAACAAGTGAGCAGTTCTTC	CASRKTSEQFF
-	TRBV6-1	TRBJ1-2	-	TGTGCCAGCAGTGAAGCGCGGTGGCAGACTTCCTTCGGCTACACCTTC	CASSEARWQTSFGYTF
-	TRBV29-1	TRBJ1-1	-	TGCAGCGGAAACTCCGGTACGTCCACTGAAGCTTTCTTT	CSGNSGTSTEAFF
-	TRBV28	TRBJ2-2	-	TGTGCCAGCAGCTCTGTTCCCGCGAACACCGGGGAGCTGTTTTTT	CASSSVPANTGELFF
TRBD2	TRBV28	TRBJ2-3	-	TGTGCCAGCAGTTCTACTAGCGTAGGGACAGATACGCAGTATTTT	CASSSTSVGTDTQYF
-	TRBV7-9	TRBJ2-1	-	TGTGCCAGCAGCTTGCACAAGGGCTACAATGAGCAGTTCTTC	CASSLHKGYNEQFF